The present T cell receptor (beta chain) was sequenced within a study of T cell repertoires in cytomegalovirus infection. Across the whole study: It can be stated that public TCR beta signatures indicated CMV infection as well as a matching HLA type.

In TCRdb, the reads were re-called with MiXCR into one record per CDR3 protein. The data show tens of thousands of distinct CDR3 sequences, approximately 22% seen once. Details on this clonotype: The antigen remains undetermined. An end of the junction does not agree with germline; a read error may underlie this.

Study results and caveats: The ex vivo response was dominated by HLA-C-restricted CMV-specific TCR beta clonotypes. Carriers of CMV and the relevant HLA type were discriminated by public TCR beta frequency.

The CDR3 has 14 amino acids. From germline, CDR1 is MNHEY and CDR2 SVGEGT. The rearrangement joins TRBV6-2 or TRBV6-3 to TRBJ2-5, with D hard to call. The TCR sequence derives from a human donor in good health (CMV status not recorded). Some clones in this sample may be carry-over from other donors' samples. The sample was PBMCs, sequenced either directly or after in vitro stimulation (not recorded which). Here the CDR3 DNA reads TGTGCCAGCAGTTATCGGGCCATCCAAGGGACCCAGTACTTC. Translated: CASSYRAIQGTQYF.